These 7 T cell receptor beta chains were sequenced from one sample in a study of OX40 agonist ivuxolimab in advanced cancers. TCRdb keeps only in-frame clones here, not all; method: immunoSEQ multiplex PCR. The data show about 35,000 clones, less than 90% seen once. Material: CD4+ or CD8+ T cells sorted from blood, obtained in a trial of the OX40 agonist ivuxolimab. These receptors were collected from an adult with an advanced solid tumor such as melanoma, head and neck, liver or kidney cancer.

This sequence joins TRBV2 and TRBJ1-2, with D hard to call. Germline assignment: CDR1 SNHLY and CDR2 FYNNEI. Trimming stripped 7 bases from V and 7 bases from J, with 19 bases between. The CDR3 runs 14 residues. The CDR3 region is CASIKERTSSGYTF. The CDR3, as DNA: TGTGCCAGCATTAAGGAGAGGACGTCTTCTGGCTACACCTTC.

The rearrangement links TRBV6-6 to TRBJ2-5, with TRBD2 as a possible D gene (6 bases). CDR1 and CDR2 (germline): MNHNY, SVGAGI (reference sequence). The CDR3 has 16 amino acids. Trimming cost V 6 bases and J 2 bases, with 19 bases left between them. The CDR3 loop is CASRHFTGLSQETQYF. The CDR3 DNA follows: TGTGCCAGCAGGCATTTCACGGGACTTTCGCAAGAGACCCAGTACTTC.

The chain couples TRBV10-3 to TRBJ2-3, with 14 positions matching TRBD2. The germline CDR1 and CDR2 sequences are ENHRY and SYGVKD. CDR3 length: 17 residues. Germline trimming cut 3 bases from V and 1 base from J; bases unmatched to any gene: 3. The CDR3 loop reads CAISDRLAGGGTDTQYF. CDR3 sequence (DNA): TGTGCCATCAGTGATCGACTAGCGGGAGGGGGCACAGATACGCAGTATTTT.

This clone has a single count. The rearrangement uses TRBV2 and TRBJ2-2; no firm D call. In germline, CDR1 is SNHLY, CDR2 FYNNEI. Deletions cut 8 bases from V and 2 bases from J, with 12 bases between. The CDR3 loop spans 14 amino acids. CDR3 protein: CASSTLRNTGELFF. CDR3 nucleotides: TGTGCCAGCTCGACATTACGAAACACCGGGGAGCTGTTTTTT.

V usage is TRBV7-2 and J usage is TRBJ1-4, with D perhaps TRBD1 (5 bases). V lost 2 bases and J 2 bases, leaving 6 bases between the germline ends. CDR3 length equals 14 residues. The germline gives CDR1 SGHTA, CDR2 FQGNSA. CDR3 in amino acids: CASSLSGTNEKLFF. CDR3 bases: TGTGCCAGCAGCTTATCAGGGACTAATGAAAAACTGTTTTTT.

This chain joins TRBV9 and TRBJ2-7; TRBD1 agrees at 8 bases. Germline values: CDR1 SGDLS, CDR2 YYNGEE. The V and J ends lost 0 bases and 2 bases, in that order; junction bases with no gene match: 7. The CDR3 is made up of 16 amino acids. The CDR3 here is CASSVGPGQGAYEQYF. DNA of the CDR3: TGTGCCAGCAGCGTAGGTCCCGGACAGGGTGCCTACGAGCAGTACTTC. Filled out from reference TRBV9 and TRBJ2-7, the complete variable domain reads DSGVTQTPKHLITATGQRVTLRCSPRSGDLSVYWYQQSLDQGLQFLIQYYNGEERAKGNILERFSAQQFPDLHSELNLSSLELGDSALYFCASSVGPGQGAYEQYFGPGTRLTVT.

The chain carries TRBV5-4 and TRBJ2-7, with D possibly being TRBD1 (6 bases). The CDR3 extends over 15 amino acids. Germline V gene lookup returns CDR1 SGHNT and CDR2 YYREEE (reference sequence). Trimming shortened V by 5 bases and J by 1 base, and 16 bases separated the two germline ends. The CDR3 DNA sequence: TGTGCCAGCAGTCCTACAGGGAAAACGTCCTACGAGCAGTACTTC. Protein product: CASSPTGKTSYEQYF.